The rows below give T cell receptor beta chains drawn from one sample of a study of T cells expressing NK-cell markers. TCRdb reprocessed the 5' RACE reads and keeps a single row for each CDR3 protein, giving no DNA. There are 400,000 or so distinct CDR3 sequences in the sample, with around a tenth held by the top ten. Sequences were obtained from blood T cells: a sorted CD56 or NKG2C T cell subset, CD4+ or CD8+ T cells, or bulk PBMC T cells (not recorded which). The receptors originated from a woman aged 45-59 years in good health. CDR3s include the opening cysteine and the closing phenylalanine or tryptophan. Fields, in order: J gene, V gene, CDR3 protein.

j_gene: TRBJ2-3
v_gene: TRBV7-2
CDR3aa: CASSFPSGTSGRPFDTQYF

j_gene: TRBJ2-3
v_gene: TRBV20-1
CDR3aa: CSARDRMGRGAADTQYF

j_gene: TRBJ2-3
v_gene: TRBV12-3/TRBV12-4
CDR3aa: CASSLIASGTDTQYF

j_gene: TRBJ1-2
v_gene: TRBV12-3/TRBV12-4
CDR3aa: CASGGQGGGYTF

j_gene: TRBJ2-1
v_gene: TRBV24-1
CDR3aa: CATSGSRLSNEQFF

j_gene: TRBJ2-1
v_gene: TRBV6-5
CDR3aa: CASSWDSSYNEQFF

j_gene: TRBJ2-1
v_gene: TRBV5-1
CDR3aa: CASSSGLADAGEQFF

j_gene: TRBJ2-5
v_gene: TRBV7-2
CDR3aa: CASSLQVAETQYF

j_gene: TRBJ2-7
v_gene: TRBV27
CDR3aa: CASSPLAGLTYEQYF

j_gene: TRBJ2-7
v_gene: TRBV7-9
CDR3aa: CASSLVQSGEQYF

j_gene: TRBJ2-7
v_gene: TRBV6-6
CDR3aa: CASSYRGSDEQYF

j_gene: TRBJ2-5
v_gene: TRBV25-1
CDR3aa: CASSEYKGDSNQETQYF

j_gene: TRBJ2-3
v_gene: TRBV14
CDR3aa: CASSPRVLAGLVQYF

j_gene: TRBJ2-1
v_gene: TRBV28
CDR3aa: CASRLAPTYNEQFF

j_gene: TRBJ2-2
v_gene: TRBV12-3/TRBV12-4
CDR3aa: CASSRQGAYTGELFF

j_gene: TRBJ2-2
v_gene: TRBV7-3
CDR3aa: CASSRYYRTSGSANTGELFF

j_gene: TRBJ2-3
v_gene: TRBV30
CDR3aa: CACSAGGTDTQYF

j_gene: TRBJ2-2
v_gene: TRBV7-8
CDR3aa: CASSLGTWRSTGELFF

j_gene: TRBJ2-7
v_gene: TRBV15
CDR3aa: CATSRLGASEQYF

j_gene: TRBJ1-2
v_gene: TRBV3-1
CDR3aa: CASRSDGTRSNYGYTF

j_gene: TRBJ2-7
v_gene: TRBV5-6
CDR3aa: CASSLRSGVGEQYF

j_gene: TRBJ1-2
v_gene: TRBV7-9
CDR3aa: CASSKLKYRNYGYTF

j_gene: TRBJ2-4
v_gene: TRBV10-3
CDR3aa: CAIRQGGQGNGIQYF

j_gene: TRBJ2-2
v_gene: TRBV3-1
CDR3aa: CASSPLHSTGELFF

j_gene: TRBJ2-3
v_gene: TRBV3-1
CDR3aa: CASSQGPGQGTDTQYF

j_gene: TRBJ2-2
v_gene: TRBV15
CDR3aa: CATSRVGANTGELFF

j_gene: TRBJ2-5
v_gene: TRBV5-1
CDR3aa: CASSLGLAAQETQYF